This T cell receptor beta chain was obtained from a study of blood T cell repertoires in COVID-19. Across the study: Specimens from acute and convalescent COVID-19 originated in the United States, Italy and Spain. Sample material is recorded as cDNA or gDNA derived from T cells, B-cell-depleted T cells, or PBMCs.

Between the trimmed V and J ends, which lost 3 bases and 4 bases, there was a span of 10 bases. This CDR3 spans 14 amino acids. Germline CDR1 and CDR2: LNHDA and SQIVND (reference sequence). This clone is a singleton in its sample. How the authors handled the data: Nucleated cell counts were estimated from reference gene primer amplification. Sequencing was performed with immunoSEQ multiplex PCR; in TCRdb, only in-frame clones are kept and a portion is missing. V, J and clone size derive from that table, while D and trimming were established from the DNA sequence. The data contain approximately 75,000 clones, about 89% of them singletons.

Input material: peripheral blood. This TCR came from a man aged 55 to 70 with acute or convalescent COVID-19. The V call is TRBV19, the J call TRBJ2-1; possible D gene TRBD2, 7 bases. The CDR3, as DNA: TGTGCCAGTAGTATGGGGGGGCGGTACAATGAGCAGTTCTTC. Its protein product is CASSMGGRYNEQFF. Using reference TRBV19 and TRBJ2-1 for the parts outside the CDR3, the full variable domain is DGGITQSPKYLFRKEGQNVTLSCEQNLNHDAMYWYRQDPGQGLRLIYYSQIVNDFQKGDIAEGYSVSREKKESFPLTVTSAQKNPTAFYLCASSMGGRYNEQFFGPGTRLTVL.